The following is a T cell receptor (beta chain) sequence with its context. Its cognate antigen is unknown. This sample is part of a study of CD8 T cells in ankylosing spondylitis. Study-wide findings and caveats: Within matched ankylosing spondylitis synovial fluid, disease-linked clones were reportedly significantly enriched.

This CDR3 spans 15 amino acids. J lost 7 bases, V lost 6 bases, and 5 bases had no gene match. The germline CDR1 and CDR2 sequences are MNHEY and SVGEGT. Quantitative barcoded 5'-RACE was used to prepare TCR beta libraries. TCRdb independently ran MiXCR on the 5' RACE reads; one entry per CDR3 protein. The sample includes over 30,000 distinct CDR3 sequences, about 15% seen only once; the top ten take approximately 50%. This chain connects TRBV6-2 or TRBV6-3 to TRBJ2-2; 13 bases align to TRBD2. The sample was blood. The clonotype comes from a male donor with ankylosing spondylitis or in good health (not recorded which). The CDR3 DNA follows: TGTGCCAGCAGCCCGGGACTAGCGGGATACGGGGAGCTGTTTTTT. Translation gives CASSPGLAGYGELFF.